This TCR beta chain is drawn from a study of blood T cell repertoires in COVID-19 (dated by TCRdb to 2018 to 2021). For context, the study as a whole: Samples from collaborators originated in the United States, Italy and Spain and spanned both the acute and convalescent phases of COVID-19. The repertoires were released in a freely available public database meant as a resource for research on the immune response to SARS-CoV-2. Subjects who had been exposed to COVID-19, were actively infected with it, or had recovered from it provided the deeply sampled blood TCRbeta repertoires that made up the dataset. The samples were drawn from the first 160 participants of the ongoing ImmuneRACE study and from under 1,500 subjects provided by 6 global collaborators. The prospective study material was composed of cDNA or gDNA derived from T cells, B-cell-depleted T cells, or PBMCs. The sample metadata nearly always contained a de-identified subject ID, COVID-19 status, age in years and sex. Where HLA class I and class II types were available, the types were taken from metadata supplied by the sample provider, not from assay-based typing.

What the study reported, not specific to this receptor: The quantity of clinical and demographic metadata differed by source and by participant and was supplied without curation.

Details on this clone: The antigen it binds to is not known. No qualities accompany the bases; no much larger clone lies one base away.

At one collaborating source in Seattle, patients were enrolled during active infection and were followed longitudinally through the course of disease. Each collaborating institution followed its own protocols to collect whole blood in K2EDTA tubes. Collaborator samples were shipped for TCRbeta analysis as frozen whole blood, isolated PBMCs, or DNA extracted from either sample type. CDR1 is given as SGHNT and CDR2 as YYREEE, both from the germline V gene (reference sequence). V loses 0 bases at its end and J loses 4 bases; junction bases beyond the gene matches: 5. Including the terminal cysteine and phenylalanine, the CDR3 comprises 15 residues. Only CDR3 DNA remains: 45 bases, in frame from the first base. TCRbeta CDR3 regions were amplified from genomic DNA by means of the immunoSEQ Assay, a bias-controlled multiplex PCR. On the authors' methods: The number of nucleated cells in each sample was estimated by amplification of reference gene primers within the assay. To quantify the absolute abundance of each unique TCRbeta CDR3 rearrangement, sequence reads were collapsed and filtered. For each sample, productive Simpson clonality was calculated as the square root of Simpson's diversity index over productive rearrangements. Not all clones reach the TCRdb copy of this immuneACCESS table, which keeps in-frame sequences only. Checked studies attribute under half of the gap to unresolved V genes and leave the rest unexplained. V and J calls and clone size are copied from that table; D and trimming were computed from the DNA. The sample table lists about 340,000 clones, more than 75% of them with a count of one. Of the sample, about 6.9% falls within the top ten clones.

Sequenced sample: peripheral blood. This sequence was found in a woman aged 45-65 years with COVID-19, enrolled during active disease. The V gene is TRBV5-4 and the J gene is TRBJ1-1, with 8 bases in between that match TRBD1. The DNA is TGTGCCAGCAGCTTGGATGGACAGGGCGGCACTGAAGCTTTCTTT. Its translation reads: CASSLDGQGGTEAFF.